The 21 T cell receptor beta chains below come from one sample, sequenced in a study of cytomegalovirus exposure and HLA in healthy donors. 60 Vbeta and 13 Jbeta primers were used in PCR. TCRdb's table, derived via immunoSEQ multiplex PCR, lists solely in-frame clones and lacks some. Of some 64,000 clones in the sample, around 89% are singletons; the top ten hold over 1.2%. Sequenced sample: PBMCs. Every receptor here comes from a man aged 25 to 40 in good health and CMV-seropositive.

This clone was detected only once. The chain is built from TRBV14 and TRBJ2-6; TRBD2 agrees at 16 bases. The CDR3 loop spans 18 amino acids. After removal of 4 bases from V and 3 bases from J, the junction contained 3 bases not matched to a gene. Germline CDR1 reads SGHDN; CDR2 reads FVKESK. CDR3 coding DNA: TGTGCCAGCAGCCCGGGACTAGCGGGAGGGCTTGGGGCCAACGTCCTGACTTTC. Its translation: CASSPGLAGGLGANVLTF.

This clone was observed a handful of times. This sequence joins TRBV11-2 and TRBJ1-1, with D perhaps TRBD1 (5 bases). Germline V gives CDR1 SGHAT, CDR2 FQNNGV. Trimming took 2 bases from V and 5 from J, leaving 9 bases between them. This CDR3 is 13 amino acids long. The CDR3 nucleotides are TGTGCCAGCAGCTTAAAGGGGTCGACTGAAGCTTTCTTT. It yields the protein CASSLKGSTEAFF.

CDR3 nucleotide sequence: TGTGCCAGCAGAGGACAGGGGCGGGAGACCCAGTACTTC. This gives the protein CASRGQGRETQYF. V gene TRBV27 combines with J gene TRBJ2-5; 9 bases line up with TRBD1. The germline V gene encodes CDR1 MNHEY and CDR2 SMNVEV (reference sequence). CDR3 length equals 13 residues. V was pared by 6 bases and J by 5 bases, with 4 bases of the junction left unmatched.

The chain has TRBV5-4 and TRBJ1-1, with D maybe TRBD1 (5 bases). Germline V CDR1 and CDR2: SGHNT, YYREEE (reference sequence). This CDR3 is built from 15 residues. V shed 2 bases and J shed 1 base, with 12 bases lying between them. The CDR3 loop reads CASSFRVLENTEAFF. CDR3 DNA sequence: TGTGCCAGCAGCTTCAGGGTTTTGGAGAACACTGAAGCTTTCTTT. Drawing the rest from reference TRBV5-4 and TRBJ1-1, the complete variable domain is ETGVTQSPTHLIKTRGQQVTLRCSSQSGHNTVSWYQQALGQGPQFIFQYYREEENGRGNFPPRFSGLQFPNYSSELNVNALELDDSALYLCASSFRVLENTEAFFGQGTRLTVV.

The CDR3 reads CASSLATSEQYF. As DNA, the CDR3 is TGTGCCAGCAGTTTAGCCACTAGCGAGCAGTACTTC. The J gene is TRBJ2-5, the V gene TRBV28, with D perhaps matching TRBD2 (5 bases). The end of the DNA aligns better with TRBJ2-7, so the J call may be wrong. There are 12 residues in the CDR3. Germline V gives CDR1 MDHEN, CDR2 SYDVKM.

The rearrangement uses TRBV30 and TRBJ1-4; D is unresolved. Germline CDR1 and CDR2: GTSNPN and SVGIG (reference sequence). The CDR3 length is 14 residues. The V gene lost 1 base and the J gene lost 2 bases, with 8 bases spanning the gap. The CDR3 DNA reads as TGTGCCTGGAGTGGAGGAATTACTAATGAAAAACTGTTTTTT. It translates to CAWSGGITNEKLFF.

This rearrangement joins TRBV7-2 to TRBJ2-7, with D perhaps TRBD1 (6 bases). Deletions cut 5 bases from V and 2 bases from J, with 10 bases between. CDR3 size: 13 residues. Germline CDR1 and CDR2: SGHTA and FQGNSA. The CDR3 loop is CASSGDTAYEQYF. CDR3 sequence (DNA): TGTGCCAGCAGCGGGGACACCGCCTACGAGCAGTACTTC.

There are a few counts of this clone. This sample includes further DNA sequences coding for the same CDR3. The gene calls are TRBV19 and TRBJ2-6; maybe TRBD1 (6 bases). The germline V gene has CDR1 LNHDA and CDR2 SQIVND (reference sequence). This CDR3 is built from 14 residues. The V end lost 5 bases, the J end lost 4 bases, and 9 bases lay between the germline ends. Here the CDR3 reads CASSQGSGANVLTF. The CDR3 nucleotides are TGTGCCAGTAGTCAGGGGTCAGGGGCCAACGTCCTGACTTTC. Using reference TRBV19 and TRBJ2-6 for the parts outside the CDR3, the full variable domain is DGGITQSPKYLFRKEGQNVTLSCEQNLNHDAMYWYRQDPGQGLRLIYYSQIVNDFQKGDIAEGYSVSREKKESFPLTVTSAQKNPTAFYLCASSQGSGANVLTFGAGSRLTVL.

The chain is built from TRBV28 and TRBJ1-1, with 7 bases aligning to TRBD1. CDR1 MDHEN and CDR2 SYDVKM come from the germline V gene. This CDR3 has 14 residues. J gave up 0 bases and V 6 bases, and 4 bases lay outside the gene matches. CDR3 loop: CASSPGTVNTEAFF. The CDR3 coding sequence is TGTGCCAGCAGCCCCGGGACAGTGAACACTGAAGCTTTCTTT. Together with reference TRBV28 and TRBJ1-1, the CDR3 gives the full variable domain: DVKVTQSSRYLVKRTGEKVFLECVQDMDHENMFWYRQDPGLGLRLIYFSYDVKMKEKGDIPEGYSVSREKKERFSLILESASTNQTSMYLCASSPGTVNTEAFFGQGTRLTVV.

The rearrangement uses TRBV7-2 and TRBJ2-7; TRBD2 aligns across 11 bases. CDR1 is SGHTA, CDR2 FQGNSA, per germline. The CDR3 sequence is 14 residues long. With V trimmed by 3 bases and J by 4 bases, 2 bases remained unmatched. This CDR3 reads CASSFTSGSYEQYF. DNA for the CDR3: TGTGCCAGCAGCTTTACTAGCGGGAGTTACGAGCAGTACTTC.

Details on this clone: One junction end disagrees with the germline gene, perhaps due to a read error. The rearrangement joins TRBV7-9 to TRBJ2-5; D is undetermined. Germline CDR1 SEHNR, CDR2 FQNEAQ (reference sequence). The CDR3 extends over 12 amino acids. CDR3 sequence: CSSSLTQETQYF. CDR3 in DNA: TGTTCCAGCAGCTTAACCCAGGAGACCCAGTACTTC. Using reference TRBV7-9 and TRBJ2-5 for the parts outside the CDR3, the full variable domain is DTGVSQNPRHKITKRGQNVTFRCDPISEHNRLYWYRQTLGQGPEFLTYFQNEAQLEKSRLLSDRFSAERPKGSFSTLEIQRTEQGDSAMYLCSSSLTQETQYFGPGTRLLVL.

The chain employs TRBV19 and TRBJ2-1; 12 bases fit TRBD2. V lost 0 bases to trimming and J lost 9 bases; unmatched junction nucleotides: 6. Germline assignment: CDR1 LNHDA and CDR2 SQIVND (reference sequence). This CDR3 spans 16 amino acids. Here the CDR3 DNA reads TGTGCCAGTAGTATAGAGACTAGCGGGAGTATGGGTGAGCAGTTCTTC. Translating gives CASSIETSGSMGEQFF.

The chain couples TRBV6-1 to TRBJ2-3, with TRBD2 identical over 9 bases. With V trimmed by 2 bases and J by 2 bases, 5 bases remained unmatched. The CDR3 is made up of 16 amino acids. CDR1 is MNHNS, CDR2 SASEGT, per germline. CDR3 sequence (DNA): TGTGCCAGCAGTGAAAGACTAGCGGAGCCCACAGATACGCAGTATTTT. Amino acids: CASSERLAEPTDTQYF.

V is TRBV11-3 and J is TRBJ2-7; tentatively, D is TRBD1 (6 bases). V was pared by 3 bases and J by 3 bases, with 15 bases between. There are 15 residues in the CDR3. CDR1 SGHNT and CDR2 YENEEA come from the germline V gene. The CDR3 region has the DNA TGTGCCAGCAGCTTGGCGTCAGGGGTTAACTACGAGCAGTACTTC. Translated: CASSLASGVNYEQYF.

This sequence joins TRBV5-6 and TRBJ2-7; 8 nucleotides agree with TRBD1. Trimming took 4 bases from V and 3 from J; bases not matched to a gene: 9. Germline lookup yields CDR1 SGHDT and CDR2 YYEEEE. The CDR3 has 15 amino acids. CDR3 sequence (DNA): TGTGCCAGCAGCGCCCGGGACAGGCTCAGCTACGAGCAGTACTTC. Residues: CASSARDRLSYEQYF. Based on the CDR3 plus reference TRBV5-6 and TRBJ2-7, the full variable domain is DAGVTQSPTHLIKTRGQQVTLRCSPKSGHDTVSWYQQALGQGPQFIFQYYEEEERQRGNFPDRFSGHQFPNYSSELNVNALLLGDSALYLCASSARDRLSYEQYFGPGTRLTVT.

The chain has TRBV30 and TRBJ1-4, with no clear D. The germline gives CDR1 GTSNPN, CDR2 SVGIG (reference sequence). Trimming stripped 0 bases from V and 7 bases from J, with 9 bases between. This CDR3 is 13 amino acids long. The CDR3 nucleotides are TGTGCCTGGAGTGTACATGGACTTGAAAAACTGTTTTTT. It codes for CAWSVHGLEKLFF. The full variable domain, in which reference TRBV30 and TRBJ1-4 provide the parts outside the CDR3, is SQTIHQWPATLVQPVGSPLSLECTVEGTSNPNLYWYRQAAGRGLQLLFYSVGIGQISSEVPQNLSASRPQDRQFILSSKKLLLSDSGFYLCAWSVHGLEKLFFGSGTQLSVL.

V gene TRBV4-2 combines with J gene TRBJ2-1; 10 nucleotides match TRBD2. The ends lost 5 bases at V and 6 bases at J; junction bases unmatched: 7. CDR1 and CDR2 from the germline V gene are LGHNA and YNFKEQ. This CDR3 has 15 amino acids. For the CDR3, the DNA is TGTGCCAGCAGCAACGGACTAGCGGAGAGCAATGAGCAGTTCTTC. Its protein product is CASSNGLAESNEQFF.

The V gene is TRBV2, the J gene TRBJ2-7, with 10 bases identical to TRBD2. Germline V gene lookup returns CDR1 SNHLY and CDR2 FYNNEI. The ends lost 6 bases at V and 1 base at J; junction bases unmatched: 6. This CDR3 is built from 15 residues. The CDR3 sequence is CASSRRTSGSYEQYF. The CDR3 DNA is TGTGCCAGCAGCCGTAGGACTAGCGGATCCTACGAGCAGTACTTC. Full variable domain (missing parts from reference TRBV2 and TRBJ2-7): EPEVTQTPSHQVTQMGQEVILRCVPISNHLYFYWYRQILGQKVEFLVSFYNNEISEKSEIFDDQFSVERPDGSNFTLKIRSTKLEDSAMYFCASSRRTSGSYEQYFGPGTRLTVT.

This chain links TRBV30 with TRBJ2-7; D gene unclear. Germline-derived CDR1 and CDR2 are GTSNPN and SVGIG (reference sequence). V was clipped by 2 bases and J by 0 bases, with 11 bases between them. The length of the CDR3 is 14 residues. This chain's CDR3 is CAWSLSTPSYEQYF. The CDR3 nucleotides are TGTGCCTGGAGTCTCAGTACACCCTCCTACGAGCAGTACTTC.

DNA for the CDR3: TGTGCCAGCAGTGAGGGCCCCTCCGATACGCAGTATTTT. Amino acids: CASSEGPSDTQYF. The rearrangement joins TRBV6-4 to TRBJ2-3; D gene uncertain. The germline V gene encodes CDR1 MRHNA and CDR2 SNTAGT. V was cut by 3 bases and J by 6 bases, with 10 bases left in between. This CDR3 has 13 residues.

Only one count was recorded for this clone. This chain uses TRBV7-8 with TRBJ2-1; possible D gene TRBD2, 6 bases. The CDR3 is 16 amino acids. Germline CDR1 reads SGHVS; CDR2 reads FQNEAQ. Trimming removed 5 bases at V and 7 bases at J, with 21 bases between. CDR3 DNA sequence: TGTGCCAGCAGCCCGCGTTGGGGCGGGGTGGGGAATGAGCAGTTCTTC. It is translated as CASSPRWGGVGNEQFF.